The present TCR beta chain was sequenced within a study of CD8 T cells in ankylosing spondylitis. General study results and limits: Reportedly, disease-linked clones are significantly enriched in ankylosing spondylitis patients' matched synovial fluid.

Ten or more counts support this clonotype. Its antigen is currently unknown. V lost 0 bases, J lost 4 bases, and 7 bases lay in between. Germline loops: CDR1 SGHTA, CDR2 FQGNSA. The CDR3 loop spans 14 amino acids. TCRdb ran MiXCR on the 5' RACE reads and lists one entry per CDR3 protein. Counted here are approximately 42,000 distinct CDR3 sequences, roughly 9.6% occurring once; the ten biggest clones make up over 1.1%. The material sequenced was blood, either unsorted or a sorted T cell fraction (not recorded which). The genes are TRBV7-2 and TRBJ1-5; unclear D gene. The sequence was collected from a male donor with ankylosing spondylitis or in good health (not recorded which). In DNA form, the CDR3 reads TGTGCCAGCAGCTTAGCGTGGGGTAATCAGCCCCAGCATTTT. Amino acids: CASSLAWGNQPQHF.